Listed below are T cell receptor beta chains from one sample, sequenced in a study of T cells after yellow fever vaccination. Using its own MiXCR run on the 5' RACE reads, TCRdb lists one record per CDR3 protein. The sample shows 300,000 or so distinct CDR3 sequences, 10% to 15% of them seen only once. Sample: CD4+ T cells sorted from PBMCs, taken 45 days after the yellow fever booster vaccination. These receptors were collected from a man under 40 who received the YFV17D yellow fever vaccine. The CDR3 runs from the conserved cysteine through the conserved F or W. The order of the fields is V gene, clone size, D gene, J gene, CDR3 DNA, CDR3 protein. A D gene is named only where the DNA matches it firmly. Part of the rows lack a size; the others show once, few, many or a class for expanded clones.

TRBV24-1	NA	TRBD2	TRBJ2-3	TGTGCCACCAGTGACGGGACTAGCGGGAGCGATACGCAGTATTTT	CATSDGTSGSDTQYF
TRBV12-3/TRBV12-4	NA	NA	TRBJ1-5	TGTGCCAGCAATGTCCAGCTCAATCAGCCCCAGCATTTT	CASNVQLNQPQHF
TRBV7-9	NA	NA	TRBJ2-2	TGTGCCAGCAGCCACGGACTCACCGGGGAGCTGTTTTTT	CASSHGLTGELFF
TRBV7-2	few	TRBD1	TRBJ1-3	TGTGCCAGCAGCTTCCCCGGACAGGCCAAAGGAAACACCATATATTTT	CASSFPGQAKGNTIYF
TRBV5-6	NA	TRBD1	TRBJ1-2	TGTGCCAGCAGCGTAAAGACAGGGTGGGACTATGGCTACACCTTC	CASSVKTGWDYGYTF
TRBV5-6	NA	NA	TRBJ1-4	TGTGCCAGCAGCCCGTGGGGAACTAATGAAAAACTGTTTTTT	CASSPWGTNEKLFF
TRBV5-4	NA	TRBD2	TRBJ2-1	TGTGCCAGCAGCTTGACTAGCGGGAGTAACAATGAGCAGTTCTTC	CASSLTSGSNNEQFF
TRBV10-2	NA	TRBD2	TRBJ2-2	TGCGCCAGCAGAGCAGATTTTAGCGGGAGCACCGGGGAGCTGTTTTTT	CASRADFSGSTGELFF
TRBV7-2	once	TRBD1	TRBJ2-5	TGTGCCAGCAGCTTATCAGGGGGCAGAATCCGAGAGACCCAGTACTTC	CASSLSGGRIRETQYF
TRBV18	NA	NA	TRBJ1-1	TGTGCCAGCTCACCAGCGGTGAACACTGAAGCTTTCTTT	CASSPAVNTEAFF
TRBV12-3/TRBV12-4	few	NA	TRBJ1-5	TGTGCCAGCAGTTTAGGGATGAGTAGCAATCAGCCCCAGCATTTT	CASSLGMSSNQPQHF
TRBV30	few	NA	TRBJ2-7	TGTGCCTGGAGTGTGTCGTGGCTCTCCTACGAGCAGTACTTC	CAWSVSWLSYEQYF
TRBV5-1	few	NA	TRBJ2-2	TGCGCCAGCAGCTTGCGGGCTAGCACGAACACCGGGGAGCTGTTTTTT	CASSLRASTNTGELFF
TRBV7-2	few	NA	TRBJ2-3	TGTGCCAGCAGCTCTAGAAATTTCGCAGATACGCAGTATTTT	CASSSRNFADTQYF
TRBV2	NA	TRBD2	TRBJ2-1	TGTGCCTGCAGTTTCGTTATGACTAGCGGGGGCTCCTACAATGAGCAGTTCTTC	CACSFVMTSGGSYNEQFF
TRBV5-1	few	TRBD1	TRBJ1-2	TGCGCCAGCAGCTTGGAACAGGGGGCGAGGAACTATGGCTACACCTTC	CASSLEQGARNYGYTF
TRBV28	NA	TRBD1	TRBJ1-1	TGTGCCAGCAGTTTACCGGGACAGAAGAACACTGAAGCCTTCTTT	CASSLPGQKNTEAFF
TRBV5-1	many	NA	TRBJ2-3	TGCGCCAGCAGCTCCCGGTGGGCACAGGGAGAGGGAGATACGCAGTATTTT	CASSSRWAQGEGDTQYF
TRBV6-5	NA	NA	TRBJ1-3	TGTGCCAGCAGTTACTCGAATGGAGGGGCTGGAAACACCATATATTTT	CASSYSNGGAGNTIYF
TRBV20-1	NA	NA	TRBJ2-7	TGCAGTGCAGAGGGGGGTTACGAGCAGTACTTC	CSAEGGYEQYF
TRBV7-2	few	NA	TRBJ2-1	TGTGCCAGCAGCTTAGAACTAGTGGATGAGCAGTTCTTC	CASSLELVDEQFF
TRBV6-5	NA	NA	TRBJ2-5	TGTGCCAGCAGTAACGGAGAGACCCAGTACTTC	CASSNGETQYF
TRBV30	NA	NA	TRBJ1-4	TGTGCCTGGAGAATCCGGAGGACTAATGAAAAACTGTTTTTT	CAWRIRRTNEKLFF
TRBV5-1	many	TRBD1	TRBJ2-7	TGCGCCAGCAGCTCGGGACAGGGAATCAGCGAGCAGTACTTC	CASSSGQGISEQYF
TRBV21-1	few	NA	TRBJ2-2	TGTGCCAGCAGCAGGGGTCTGGGACTCGCCGGGGAGCTGTTTTTT	CASSRGLGLAGELFF
TRBV27	NA	TRBD1	TRBJ1-6	TGTGCCAGCAGTTTGGGGACAGGGGGCACCTCAAATAATTCACCCCTCCACTTT	CASSLGTGGTSNNSPLHF
TRBV15	NA	NA	TRBJ2-3	TGTGCCACCAGCAGACGCGCGGGGACGACAGATACGCAGTATTTT	CATSRRAGTTDTQYF
TRBV12-3/TRBV12-4	NA	NA	TRBJ2-5	TGTGCCAGCAGCCCTGGGGCGGGGGAGACCCAGTACTTC	CASSPGAGETQYF
TRBV6-2/TRBV6-3	NA	NA	TRBJ1-5	TGTGCCAGCAGTTACCGTGAGAGTCAGCCCCAGCATTTT	CASSYRESQPQHF
TRBV7-9	NA	NA	TRBJ2-5	TGTGCCAGCAGCTTAGTTCCGGGGACCGAGACCCAGTACTTC	CASSLVPGTETQYF
TRBV6-1	few	NA	TRBJ2-5	TGTGCCAGCAGTCCTCGGCTCCCGGGGCAAGAGACCCAGTACTTC	CASSPRLPGQETQYF
TRBV20-1	few	NA	TRBJ2-3	TGCAGTGCGAGACAGGGGACTAGTTCAGATACGCAGTATTTT	CSARQGTSSDTQYF
TRBV29-1	few	NA	TRBJ2-7	TGCAGCGTTGAAGATCGGGGGGCAGGGTCCTACGAGCAGTACTTC	CSVEDRGAGSYEQYF
TRBV6-2/TRBV6-3	NA	NA	TRBJ2-7	TGTGCCAGCAGGGACCCGATTTACGAGCAGTACTTC	CASRDPIYEQYF
TRBV7-2	few	NA	TRBJ2-2	TGTGCCAGCAGCTCCAGGGCTACCACCGGGGAGCTGTTTTTT	CASSSRATTGELFF
TRBV11-2	NA	NA	TRBJ2-5	TGTGCCAGCAGCCGGACCCCGGGACCATTACAAGAGACCCAGTACTTC	CASSRTPGPLQETQYF
TRBV5-1	few	NA	TRBJ2-1	TGCGCCAGCAGCTTGGAGGGGACTGACTACAATGAGCAGTTCTTC	CASSLEGTDYNEQFF
TRBV20-1	few	TRBD1	TRBJ1-1	TGCAGTGCTAGAGATCTTTACAGGGGGCACACTGAAGCTTTCTTT	CSARDLYRGHTEAFF
TRBV20-1	few	TRBD1	TRBJ1-2	TGCAGTGGAGGACAGGGTGCCTATGGCTACACCTTC	CSGGQGAYGYTF